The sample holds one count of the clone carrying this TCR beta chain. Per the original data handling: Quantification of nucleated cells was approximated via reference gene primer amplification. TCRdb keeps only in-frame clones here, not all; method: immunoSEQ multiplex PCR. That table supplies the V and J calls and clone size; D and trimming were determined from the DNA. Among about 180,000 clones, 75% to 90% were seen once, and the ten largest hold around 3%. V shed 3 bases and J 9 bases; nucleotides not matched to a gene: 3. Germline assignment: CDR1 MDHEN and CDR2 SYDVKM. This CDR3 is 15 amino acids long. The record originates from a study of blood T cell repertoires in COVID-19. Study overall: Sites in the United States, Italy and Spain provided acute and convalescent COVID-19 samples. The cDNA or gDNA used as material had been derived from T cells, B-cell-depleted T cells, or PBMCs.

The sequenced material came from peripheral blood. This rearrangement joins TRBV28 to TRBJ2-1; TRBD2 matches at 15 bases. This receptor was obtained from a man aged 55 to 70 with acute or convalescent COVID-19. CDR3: CASSFGLAGGVEQFF. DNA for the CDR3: TGTGCCAGCAGTTTCGGACTAGCGGGAGGGGTTGAGCAGTTCTTC. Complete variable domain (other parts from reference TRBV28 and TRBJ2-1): DVKVTQSSRYLVKRTGEKVFLECVQDMDHENMFWYRQDPGLGLRLIYFSYDVKMKEKGDIPEGYSVSREKKERFSLILESASTNQTSMYLCASSFGLAGGVEQFFGPGTRLTVL.